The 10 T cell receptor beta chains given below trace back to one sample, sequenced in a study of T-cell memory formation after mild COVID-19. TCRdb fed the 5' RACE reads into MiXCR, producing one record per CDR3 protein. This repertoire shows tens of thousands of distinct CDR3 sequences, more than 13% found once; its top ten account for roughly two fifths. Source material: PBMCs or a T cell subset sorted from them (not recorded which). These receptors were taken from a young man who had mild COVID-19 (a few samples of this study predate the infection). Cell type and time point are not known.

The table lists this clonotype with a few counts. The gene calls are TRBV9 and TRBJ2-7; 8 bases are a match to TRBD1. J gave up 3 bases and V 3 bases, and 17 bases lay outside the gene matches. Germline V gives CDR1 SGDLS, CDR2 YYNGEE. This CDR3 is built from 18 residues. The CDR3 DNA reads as TGTGCCAGCAGCGCCCCGTCGGAGTGGGACAGGTCCTACTACGAGCAGTACGTC. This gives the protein CASSAPSEWDRSYYEQYV.

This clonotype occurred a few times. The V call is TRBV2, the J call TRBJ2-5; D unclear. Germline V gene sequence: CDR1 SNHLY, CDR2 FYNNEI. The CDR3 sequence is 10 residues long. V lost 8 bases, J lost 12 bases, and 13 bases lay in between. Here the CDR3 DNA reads TGTGCCAGCGCAGGACCCTCGGAGTACTTC. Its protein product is CASAGPSEYF.

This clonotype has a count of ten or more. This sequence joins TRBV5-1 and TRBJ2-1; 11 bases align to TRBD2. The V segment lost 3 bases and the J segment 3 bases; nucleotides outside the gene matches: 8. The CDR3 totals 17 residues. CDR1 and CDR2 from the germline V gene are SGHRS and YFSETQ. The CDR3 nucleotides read TGCGCCAGCAGCTCGAATGCTCTAGCGGGGGGCTACAATGAGCAGTTCTTC. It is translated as CASSSNALAGGYNEQFF.

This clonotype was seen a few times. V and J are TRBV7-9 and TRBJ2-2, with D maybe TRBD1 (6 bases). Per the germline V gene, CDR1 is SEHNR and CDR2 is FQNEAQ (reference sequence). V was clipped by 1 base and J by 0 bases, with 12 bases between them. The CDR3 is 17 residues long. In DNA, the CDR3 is TGTGCCAGCAGCTTAGAGTCGACAGGAGCGAACACCGGGGAGCTGTTTTTT. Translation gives CASSLESTGANTGELFF.

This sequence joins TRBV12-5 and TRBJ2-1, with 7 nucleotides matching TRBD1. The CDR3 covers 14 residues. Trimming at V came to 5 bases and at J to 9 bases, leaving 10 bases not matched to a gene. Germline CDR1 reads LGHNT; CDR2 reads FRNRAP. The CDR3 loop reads CASGPPDREGEQFF. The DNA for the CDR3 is TGTGCTAGTGGTCCCCCAGACAGGGAAGGTGAGCAGTTCTTC.

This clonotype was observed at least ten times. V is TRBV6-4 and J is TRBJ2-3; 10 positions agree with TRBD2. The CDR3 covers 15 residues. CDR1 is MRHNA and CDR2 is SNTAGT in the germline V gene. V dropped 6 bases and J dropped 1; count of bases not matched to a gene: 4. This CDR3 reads CASRAGTSGTDTQYF. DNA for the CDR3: TGTGCCAGCAGAGCCGGGACTAGCGGCACAGATACGCAGTATTTT.

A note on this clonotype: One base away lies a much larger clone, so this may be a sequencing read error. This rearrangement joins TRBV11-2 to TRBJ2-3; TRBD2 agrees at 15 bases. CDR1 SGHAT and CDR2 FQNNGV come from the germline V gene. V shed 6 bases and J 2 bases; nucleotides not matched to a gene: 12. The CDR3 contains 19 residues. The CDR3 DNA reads TGTGCCAGCAGACCGTGGCCGGGACTAGCGGGGGGAGACACAGATACGCAGTATTTT. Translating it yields CASRPWPGLAGGDTDTQYF.

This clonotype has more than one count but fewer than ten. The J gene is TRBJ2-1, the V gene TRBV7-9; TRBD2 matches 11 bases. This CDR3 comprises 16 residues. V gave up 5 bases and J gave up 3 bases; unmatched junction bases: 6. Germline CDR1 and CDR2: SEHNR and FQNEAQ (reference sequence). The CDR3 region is CASSPLAGGNYNEQFF. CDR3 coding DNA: TGTGCCAGCAGCCCTCTAGCGGGGGGCAACTACAATGAGCAGTTCTTC.

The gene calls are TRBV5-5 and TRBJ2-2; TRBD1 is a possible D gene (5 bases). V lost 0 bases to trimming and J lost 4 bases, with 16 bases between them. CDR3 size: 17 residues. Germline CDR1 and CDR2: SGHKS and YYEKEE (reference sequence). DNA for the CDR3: TGTGCCAGCAGCTTGGGCCAGTCCCTTGGGGCCACCGGGGAGCTGTTTTTT. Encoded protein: CASSLGQSLGATGELFF.

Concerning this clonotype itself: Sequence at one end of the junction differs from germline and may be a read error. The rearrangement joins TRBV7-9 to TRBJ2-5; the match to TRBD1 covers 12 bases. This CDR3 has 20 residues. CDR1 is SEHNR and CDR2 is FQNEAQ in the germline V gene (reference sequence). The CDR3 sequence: CASSSARDRGLLSIQETKYF. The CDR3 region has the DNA TGTGCCAGCAGCTCAGCGCGGGACAGGGGGCTCCTAAGTATCCAAGAGACCAAGTACTTC.